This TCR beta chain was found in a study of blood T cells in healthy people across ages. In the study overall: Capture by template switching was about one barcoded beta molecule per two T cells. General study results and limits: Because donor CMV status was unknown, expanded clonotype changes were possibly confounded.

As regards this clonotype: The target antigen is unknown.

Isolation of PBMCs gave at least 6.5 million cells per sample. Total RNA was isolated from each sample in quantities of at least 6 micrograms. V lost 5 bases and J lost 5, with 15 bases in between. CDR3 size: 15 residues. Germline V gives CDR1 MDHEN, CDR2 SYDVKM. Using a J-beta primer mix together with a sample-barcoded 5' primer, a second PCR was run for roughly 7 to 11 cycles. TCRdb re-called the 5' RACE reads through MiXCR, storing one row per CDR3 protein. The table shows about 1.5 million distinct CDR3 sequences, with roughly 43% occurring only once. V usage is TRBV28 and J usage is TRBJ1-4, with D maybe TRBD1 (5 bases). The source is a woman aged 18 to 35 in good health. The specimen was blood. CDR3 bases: TGTGCCAGCAGTGCACCAGGGACCGAGAATGAAAAACTGTTTTTT. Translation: CASSAPGTENEKLFF.